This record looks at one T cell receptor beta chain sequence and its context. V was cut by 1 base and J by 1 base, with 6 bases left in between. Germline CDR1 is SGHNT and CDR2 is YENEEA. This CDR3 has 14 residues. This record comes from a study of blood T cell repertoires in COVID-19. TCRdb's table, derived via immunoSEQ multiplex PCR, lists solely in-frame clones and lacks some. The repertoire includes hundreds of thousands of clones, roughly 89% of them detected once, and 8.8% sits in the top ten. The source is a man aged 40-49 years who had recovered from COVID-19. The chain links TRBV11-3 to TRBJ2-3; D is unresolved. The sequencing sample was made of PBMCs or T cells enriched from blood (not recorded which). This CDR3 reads CASSLGLRTDTQYF. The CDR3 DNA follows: TGTGCCAGCAGCTTAGGGCTTCGCACAGATACGCAGTATTTT. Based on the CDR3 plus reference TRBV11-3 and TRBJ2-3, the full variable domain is EAGVVQSPRYKIIEKKQPVAFWCNPISGHNTLYWYLQNLGQGPELLIRYENEEAVDDSQLPKDRFSAERLKGVDSTLKIQPAELGDSAVYLCASSLGLRTDTQYFGPGTRLTVL.